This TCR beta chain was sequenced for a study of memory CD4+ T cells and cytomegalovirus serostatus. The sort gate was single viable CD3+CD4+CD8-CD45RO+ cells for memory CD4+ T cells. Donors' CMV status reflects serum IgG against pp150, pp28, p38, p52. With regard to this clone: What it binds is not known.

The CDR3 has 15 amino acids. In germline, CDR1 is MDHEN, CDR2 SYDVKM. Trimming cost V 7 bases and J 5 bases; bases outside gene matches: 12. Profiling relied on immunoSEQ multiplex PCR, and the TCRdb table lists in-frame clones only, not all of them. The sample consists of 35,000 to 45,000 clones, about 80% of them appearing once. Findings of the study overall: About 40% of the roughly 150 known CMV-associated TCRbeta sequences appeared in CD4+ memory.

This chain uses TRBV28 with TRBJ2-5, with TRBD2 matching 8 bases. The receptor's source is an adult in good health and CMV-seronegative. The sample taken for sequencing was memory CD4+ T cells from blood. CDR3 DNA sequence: TGTGCCAGCACCACGGCGGGGGGCGTCGGGGAGACCCAGTACTTC. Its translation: CASTTAGGVGETQYF.